These 11 T cell receptor beta chains originate from one sample sequenced in a study of technical replicates of blood from a handful of donors. The assay was immunoSEQ multiplex PCR, and TCRdb's table has in-frame clones only and misses some. The sample has 65,000 to 90,000 clones; 80% to 90% are singletons. What was sequenced was PBMCs. The receptors shown here come from a human donor in good health. Some clones in this sample may be carry-over from other donors' samples.

The rearrangement joins TRBV4-3 to TRBJ2-1, with D possibly matching TRBD1 (6 bases). Germline CDR1 is LGHNA and CDR2 is YSLEER. This CDR3 comprises 16 residues. Trimming removed 3 bases from V and 1 base from J, with 13 bases in between. The CDR3, as DNA: TGCGCCAGCAGCCAGGCAGGGGTCGAGTCCTACAATGAGCAGTTCTTC. Its protein product is CASSQAGVESYNEQFF.

The genes are TRBV18 and TRBJ1-2; 9 nucleotides align to TRBD1. V lost 5 bases and J lost 7; bases outside the gene matches: 5. Germline assignment: CDR1 KGHSH and CDR2 LQKENI. CDR3 length: 13 residues. Written as DNA, the CDR3 is TGTGCCAGCTCAGGGGACAGGGTTTCTGGCTACACCTTC. Translating gives CASSGDRVSGYTF.

CDR3 nucleotide sequence: TGTGCCTGGAGTATCCTAGCGGGCATTTTAGTGGAGACCCAGTACTTC. Translated, it gives CAWSILAGILVETQYF. The chain couples TRBV30 to TRBJ2-5; 8 nucleotides align to TRBD2. Germline V lookup: CDR1 GTSNPN, CDR2 SVGIG (reference sequence). CDR3 length: 16 residues. The V segment lost 2 bases and the J segment 5 bases; nucleotides outside the gene matches: 13.

The chain employs TRBV14 and TRBJ1-2, with TRBD1 as a possible D gene (5 bases). Trimming shortened V by 5 bases and J by 2 bases, and 9 bases separated the two germline ends. The length of the CDR3 is 13 residues. Germline lookup yields CDR1 SGHDN and CDR2 FVKESK. This chain's CDR3 is CASSNRKNYGYTF. CDR3 bases: TGTGCCAGCAGCAACAGGAAAAACTATGGCTACACCTTC. The full variable domain, in which reference TRBV14 and TRBJ1-2 provide the parts outside the CDR3, is EAGVTQFPSHSVIEKGQTVTLRCDPISGHDNLYWYRRVMGKEIKFLLHFVKESKQDESGMPNNRFLAERTGGTYSTLKVQPAELEDSGVYFCASSNRKNYGYTFGSGTRLTVV.

This clone was seen a handful of times. The J gene is TRBJ2-1, the V gene TRBV10-2; possible D gene TRBD2, 6 bases. V gave up 7 bases and J gave up 7 bases, with 14 bases separating them. Germline V CDR1 and CDR2: WSHSY, SAAADI. The CDR3 spans 13 residues. CDR3 sequence: CASTGPRGNEQFF. As DNA, the CDR3 is TGCGCCAGCACCGGGCCGCGGGGAAATGAGCAGTTCTTC.

The table lists this clone with a count of one. The genes are TRBV11-2 and TRBJ2-1, with 9 nucleotides matching TRBD1. Germline V gene sequence: CDR1 SGHAT, CDR2 FQNNGV. J gave up 15 bases and V 9 bases, and 15 bases lay outside the gene matches. This CDR3 spans 13 amino acids. The CDR3 is CASRQGGLRVSFF. The CDR3, as DNA: TGTGCCAGTAGACAGGGGGGCCTTAGGGTTTCGTTCTTC. The full variable domain, with the rest looked up from reference TRBV11-2 and TRBJ2-1, is EAGVAQSPRYKIIEKRQSVAFWCNPISGHATLYWYQQILGQGPKLLIQFQNNGVVDDSQLPKDRFSAERLKGVDSTLKIQPAKLEDSAVYLCASRQGGLRVSFFGPGTRLTVL.

V is TRBV2 and J is TRBJ2-7; TRBD1 agrees at 7 bases. This CDR3 is 15 amino acids long. Germline CDR1 and CDR2: SNHLY and FYNNEI. The ends lost 6 bases at V and 7 bases at J; junction bases unmatched: 15. This CDR3 is CASRVNPGTAFEQYF. The CDR3 coding sequence is TGTGCCAGCAGGGTAAACCCCGGGACAGCGTTTGAGCAGTACTTC.

The chain carries TRBV5-1 and TRBJ2-3; a weak D match, TRBD2 (5 bases). The CDR3 sequence is 14 residues long. Trimming removed 3 bases from V and 2 bases from J, with 10 bases in between. Germline loops: CDR1 SGHRS, CDR2 YFSETQ. The CDR3 region has the DNA TGCGCCAGCAGCTATGGACTCTACACAGATACGCAGTATTTT. Protein sequence: CASSYGLYTDTQYF.

The chain carries TRBV15 and TRBJ2-7; 9 positions agree with TRBD1. Germline V gene data show CDR1 as LNHNV and CDR2 as YYDKDF (reference sequence). The CDR3 has 13 residues. V lost 3 bases, J lost 7 bases, and 4 bases stayed unmatched. CDR3 in amino acids: CATSRDRGREQYF. DNA for the CDR3: TGTGCCACCAGCAGGGACAGGGGACGGGAGCAGTACTTC.

The V and J genes are TRBV7-3 and TRBJ2-5, with D possibly being TRBD2 (6 bases). The germline V gene encodes CDR1 SGHTA and CDR2 FQGTGA. V was pared by 5 bases and J by 4 bases, with 17 bases between. This CDR3 is built from 15 residues. This CDR3 reads CASSASPGLPETQYF. The CDR3, as DNA: TGTGCCAGCAGCGCGAGCCCGGGACTCCCAGAGACCCAGTACTTC.

This chain links TRBV5-1 with TRBJ1-2; 7 nucleotides agree with TRBD1. The germline CDR1 and CDR2 sequences are SGHRS and YFSETQ. Trimming took 4 bases from V and 3 from J; bases not matched to a gene: 9. This CDR3 is 15 amino acids long. The CDR3 DNA is TGCGCCAGCAGCGATGAACAGGGGTTCGACTATGGCTACACCTTC. Translated, it gives CASSDEQGFDYGYTF.